The 18 T cell receptor beta chains below all came from one sample that was sequenced in a study of blood T cell repertoires in COVID-19. Using immunoSEQ multiplex PCR, the repertoire was profiled, and TCRdb retains in-frame clones only, with some absent. The table lists fewer than 500,000 clones, roughly 90% of them singletons, with about 1.5% in the top ten. Sequenced material: peripheral blood. The receptors come from a woman younger than 45 with active or convalescent COVID-19.

The chain is built from TRBV6-5 and TRBJ2-7; 12 positions agree with TRBD1. V dropped 7 bases and J dropped 4; count of bases not matched to a gene: 5. The CDR3 runs to 14 residues. Per germline, CDR1 MNHEY and CDR2 SVGAGI. The CDR3 sequence is CASKRDRGLYEQYF. As DNA, the CDR3 is TGTGCCAGCAAGCGGGACAGGGGGCTATACGAGCAGTACTTC.

V gene TRBV6-5 combines with J gene TRBJ2-3, with D possibly matching TRBD1 (6 bases). Germline V lookup: CDR1 MNHEY, CDR2 SVGAGI. V was cut by 8 bases and J by 2 bases, with 14 bases left in between. The CDR3 has 14 residues. The CDR3 reads CASATGRSTDTQYF. In nucleotides, the CDR3 is TGTGCCAGCGCCACAGGGCGGTCCACAGATACGCAGTATTTT.

The chain couples TRBV11-3 to TRBJ2-1; D is possibly TRBD2 (5 bases). Trimming removed 9 bases at V and 4 bases at J, with 10 bases between. The CDR3 length is 12 residues. From germline, CDR1 is SGHNT and CDR2 YENEEA. As DNA, the CDR3 is TGTGCCAGGGAGGAGAGGTACAATGAGCAGTTCTTC. Protein product: CAREERYNEQFF.

The CDR3 loop reads CSVPRGGITEAFF. CDR3 bases: TGCAGCGTCCCCCGGGGGGGCATCACTGAAGCTTTCTTT. The chain has TRBV29-1 and TRBJ1-1; possible D gene TRBD1, 6 bases. CDR1 is SQVTM and CDR2 is ANQGSEA in the germline V gene. The CDR3 loop spans 13 amino acids. V was shortened by 6 bases and J by 4 bases, with 15 bases between the two germline ends.

The J gene is TRBJ1-4, the V gene TRBV4-1, with 10 bases that match TRBD1. Germline V gene sequence: CDR1 MGHRA, CDR2 YSYEKL. Trimming cost V 3 bases and J 6 bases; bases outside gene matches: 4. There are 15 residues in the CDR3. The CDR3 loop reads CASSHPGTGDEKLFF. The CDR3 DNA reads TGCGCCAGCAGCCATCCGGGGACAGGGGATGAAAAACTGTTTTTT.

This chain uses TRBV5-1 with TRBJ2-1; TRBD2 matches at 9 bases. Germline lookup yields CDR1 SGHRS and CDR2 YFSETQ. V was pared by 3 bases and J by 4 bases, with 11 bases of the junction left unmatched. The CDR3 is made up of 17 amino acids. CDR3 in DNA: TGCGCCAGCAGCTCTACGGCGGGGGGGCCGTCATACAATGAGCAGTTCTTC. Its protein product is CASSSTAGGPSYNEQFF. Looking up the rest from reference TRBV5-1 and TRBJ2-1 gives the full variable domain: KAGVTQTPRYLIKTRGQQVTLSCSPISGHRSVSWYQQTPGQGLQFLFEYFSETQRNKGNFPGRFSGRQFSNSRSEMNVSTLELGDSALYLCASSSTAGGPSYNEQFFGPGTRLTVL.

The chain couples TRBV19 to TRBJ2-5; D ambiguous. The germline V and J ends were trimmed by 6 bases and 3 bases, with 14 bases remaining between them. Germline V gene sequence: CDR1 LNHDA, CDR2 SQIVND (reference sequence). The CDR3 has 14 amino acids. The CDR3 reads CASSPTPAEETQYF. CDR3 in DNA: TGTGCCAGTAGCCCGACACCGGCAGAAGAGACCCAGTACTTC.

This clone was detected once. V and J are TRBV15 and TRBJ2-7; TRBD1 might be the D (5 bases). Germline V gives CDR1 LNHNV, CDR2 YYDKDF (reference sequence). The length of the CDR3 is 15 residues. V was shortened by 5 bases and J by 1 base, with 15 bases between the two germline ends. The CDR3 here is CATSDQGRNSYEQYF. The CDR3 nucleotides read TGTGCCACCAGCGATCAGGGCCGCAATTCCTACGAGCAGTACTTC. Variable domain in full (rest from reference TRBV15 and TRBJ2-7): DAMVIQNPRYQVTQFGKPVTLSCSQTLNHNVMYWYQQKSSQAPKLLFHYYDKDFNNEADTPDNFQSRRPNTSFCFLDIRSPGLGDTAMYLCATSDQGRNSYEQYFGPGTRLTVT.

V and J are TRBV10-3 and TRBJ2-1; the D gene is possibly TRBD2 (6 bases). This CDR3 is built from 12 residues. V gave up 5 bases and J gave up 6 bases, with 8 bases separating them. Germline values: CDR1 ENHRY, CDR2 SYGVKD. CDR3 sequence: CAISSTSNEQFF. The CDR3 DNA sequence: TGTGCCATCAGTTCGACTAGCAATGAGCAGTTCTTC.

This chain joins TRBV5-6 and TRBJ2-1; 11 nucleotides agree with TRBD2. CDR1 and CDR2 (germline): SGHDT, YYEEEE. With V trimmed by 4 bases and J by 5 bases, 5 bases remained unmatched. This CDR3 has 15 residues. The DNA for the CDR3 is TGTGCCAGCAGCCCGGGACTAGCGGAACACAATGAGCAGTTCTTC. Amino acids: CASSPGLAEHNEQFF.

For this clone: This CDR3 is also generated by other DNA sequences in the sample. The rearrangement uses TRBV18 and TRBJ1-1, with a weak D call TRBD1 (6 bases). Germline-derived CDR1 and CDR2 are KGHSH and LQKENI. V lost 4 bases and J 5 bases, leaving 11 bases between the germline ends. The CDR3 covers 13 residues. CDR3 residues: CASSQQGNTEAFF. The CDR3 DNA reads as TGTGCCAGCTCACAGCAGGGGAATACTGAAGCTTTCTTT.

The chain joins TRBV5-1 to TRBJ1-1; a possible D gene is TRBD1 (5 bases). Germline CDR1 is SGHRS and CDR2 is YFSETQ. The CDR3 extends over 14 amino acids. The V gene lost 0 bases and the J gene lost 4 bases, with 10 bases spanning the gap. The CDR3 DNA sequence: TGCGCCAGCAGCTTGGAAGGGGTGGGCACTGAAGCTTTCTTT. It translates to CASSLEGVGTEAFF.

V is TRBV7-8 and J is TRBJ1-1; the D is unclear. The CDR3 covers 14 residues. CDR1 is SGHVS, CDR2 FQNEAQ, per germline. V lost 5 bases to trimming and J lost 0 bases, with 10 bases between them. CDR3 residues: CASSIGAVNTEAFF. CDR3 DNA: TGTGCCAGCAGCATTGGAGCAGTGAACACTGAAGCTTTCTTT.

The V gene is TRBV7-4, the J gene TRBJ2-5; D gene uncertain. CDR1 and CDR2 (germline): SGHVT, SQSDAQ. The CDR3 loop spans 15 amino acids. V lost 5 bases and J lost 5, with 18 bases in between. The CDR3 spells CASSPVLDLCETQYF. The CDR3, as DNA: TGTGCCAGCAGCCCCGTTCTAGATCTGTGCGAGACCCAGTACTTC.

The sample holds one count of this clone. The V gene is TRBV5-8, the J gene TRBJ2-7; TRBD1 is a possible D gene (6 bases). The CDR3 spans 15 residues. Trimming removed 2 bases from V and 4 bases from J, with 16 bases in between. Germline CDR1 SGHTS, CDR2 YDEGEE. The CDR3: CASSLTGFPAYEQYF. The CDR3, as DNA: TGTGCCAGCAGCTTAACAGGGTTCCCCGCGTACGAGCAGTACTTC. The full variable domain, its missing parts supplied by reference TRBV5-8 and TRBJ2-7, is EAGVTQSPTHLIKTRGQQATLRCSPISGHTSVYWYQQALGLGLQFLLWYDEGEERNRGNFPPRFSGRQFPNYSSELNVNALELEDSALYLCASSLTGFPAYEQYFGPGTRLTVT.

This chain connects TRBV19 to TRBJ1-2; TRBD1 is a possible D gene (6 bases). The germline V and J ends were trimmed by 11 bases and 0 bases, with 13 bases remaining between them. The CDR3 consists of 13 residues. Per germline, CDR1 LNHDA and CDR2 SQIVND (reference sequence). The CDR3 protein is CAVRGAANYGYTF. CDR3 nucleotides: TGTGCCGTCCGGGGGGCGGCTAACTATGGCTACACCTTC.

J is TRBJ2-5 and V is TRBV9; D uncertain. Trimming cost V 6 bases and J 2 bases, with 14 bases left between them. Germline V gene lookup returns CDR1 SGDLS and CDR2 YYNGEE. The CDR3 is made up of 14 amino acids. CDR3 protein: CASTELAEQETQYF. In DNA form, the CDR3 reads TGTGCCAGCACCGAACTGGCGGAACAAGAGACCCAGTACTTC.

This clone was counted a single time. The CDR3 reads CASTPLGGPNEQFF. In nucleotides, the CDR3 is TGTGCCAGTACCCCTTTGGGGGGGCCGAATGAGCAGTTCTTC. This chain joins TRBV19 and TRBJ2-1, with a weak D call TRBD2 (7 bases). Germline V gene data show CDR1 as LNHDA and CDR2 as SQIVND (reference sequence). The germline V and J ends were trimmed by 7 bases and 7 bases, with 17 bases remaining between them. CDR3 length: 14 residues.